These 22 T cell receptor beta chains originate from one sample sequenced in a study of T-cell reconstitution after alpha-beta-depleted transplantation in children. Unique molecular identifiers were incorporated into the prepared TCRbeta library. Each CDR3 protein gets one entry after TCRdb re-called the PCR reads with MiXCR. The table includes around 300,000 distinct CDR3 sequences, around a tenth detected once. This sample comprised peripheral blood, obtained 180 days after TCRalphabeta/CD19-depleted stem cell transplant. These receptors were collected from a male patient under 10 years old who had a stem cell transplant for chronic granulomatous disease, so the T cells may come from the graft donor.

At least ten counts were recorded for this clonotype. The V gene is TRBV29-1, the J gene TRBJ2-2; 9 nucleotides match TRBD1. Trimming at V came to 5 bases and at J to 7 bases, leaving 5 bases not matched to a gene. CDR3 size: 13 residues. Germline V CDR1 and CDR2: SQVTM, ANQGSEA. For the CDR3, the DNA is TGCAGCGTTTCGGGACAGGGTCTCGGGGAGCTGTTTTTT. Protein product: CSVSGQGLGELFF.

This clonotype came up many times. This chain joins TRBV7-3 and TRBJ2-1; 15 bases are a match to TRBD2. CDR3 length: 21 amino acids. V was pared by 4 bases and J by 6 bases, with 19 bases of the junction left unmatched. Germline V gene lookup returns CDR1 SGHTA and CDR2 FQGTGA. The CDR3 DNA is TGTGCCAGCAGCTCCCAGTGGAGAGGTTGGACTAGCGGGAGGGCCGGCAATGAGCAGTTCTTC. Translated: CASSSQWRGWTSGRAGNEQFF.

This chain joins TRBV18 and TRBJ2-5; perhaps TRBD1 as D (6 bases). Germline V lookup: CDR1 KGHSH, CDR2 LQKENI. Trimming stripped 4 bases from V and 0 bases from J, with 12 bases between. The CDR3 spans 15 residues. The CDR3 region is CASSLQGHYQETQYF. Written as DNA, the CDR3 is TGTGCCAGCTCACTACAGGGCCACTACCAAGAGACCCAGTACTTC.

This clonotype came up many times. The chain links TRBV7-8 to TRBJ1-5; D is uncertain. The CDR3 extends over 13 amino acids. Germline lookup yields CDR1 SGHVS and CDR2 FQNEAQ. The V gene lost 5 bases and the J gene lost 0 bases, with 5 bases spanning the gap. The CDR3 reads CASSPISNQPQHF. The DNA for the CDR3 is TGTGCCAGCAGCCCTATTAGCAATCAGCCCCAGCATTTT.

This clonotype was seen at least ten times. This chain links TRBV4-1 with TRBJ2-2, with TRBD2 matching over 10 bases. V shed 1 base and J 7 bases; nucleotides not matched to a gene: 6. This CDR3 spans 16 amino acids. Germline lookup yields CDR1 MGHRA and CDR2 YSYEKL. Here the CDR3 DNA reads TGCGCCAGCAGCCAAGTTTCTAGCGGGAGTCTCGGGGAGCTGTTTTTT. Amino acids: CASSQVSSGSLGELFF.

This clonotype was observed many times. The chain is built from TRBV29-1 and TRBJ2-5; unclear D gene. CDR1 and CDR2 (germline): SQVTM, ANQGSEA. The V gene lost 4 bases and the J gene lost 0 bases, with 12 bases spanning the gap. This CDR3 contains 14 residues. In nucleotides, the CDR3 is TGCAGCGTTGGGCTAGGGAAGTACCAAGAGACCCAGTACTTC. It is translated as CSVGLGKYQETQYF.

This rearrangement joins TRBV7-2 to TRBJ2-3, with 10 positions matching TRBD2. Germline lookup yields CDR1 SGHTA and CDR2 FQGNSA. V was pared by 6 bases and J by 15 bases, with 12 bases of the junction left unmatched. CDR3 size: 13 residues. The CDR3 reads CASSLSGRAVGYF. As DNA, the CDR3 is TGTGCCAGCAGTTTAAGCGGGAGGGCCGTTGGCTATTTT.

This clonotype was detected many times. This chain connects TRBV7-2 to TRBJ2-5; the D gene is possibly TRBD2 (6 bases). The CDR3 is 12 residues long. Looked up from germline, CDR1 is SGHTA and CDR2 is FQGNSA. Trimming removed 5 bases at V and 2 bases at J, with 6 bases between. CDR3 residues: CASSGGQETQYF. DNA of the CDR3: TGTGCCAGCAGCGGGGGGCAAGAGACCCAGTACTTC.

At least ten counts were recorded for this clonotype. The rearrangement links TRBV12-3 or TRBV12-4 to TRBJ2-2; 7 bases fit TRBD2. V shed 7 bases and J 6 bases; nucleotides not matched to a gene: 11. This CDR3 contains 15 residues. In DNA, the CDR3 is TGTGCCAGCAAAGGGGCGGGAGTCCTCCCCGGGGAGCTGTTTTTT. This codes for CASKGAGVLPGELFF.

This clonotype was counted many times. The chain carries TRBV27 and TRBJ2-7; 10 bases match TRBD2. This CDR3 spans 16 amino acids. Germline V gene data show CDR1 as MNHEY and CDR2 as SMNVEV (reference sequence). Trimming removed 5 bases from V and 1 base from J; junction bases left unmatched: 8. CDR3 coding DNA: TGTGCCAGCAGTCCCCATCAAGCGGGAGGGTCCTACGAGCAGTACTTC. It is translated as CASSPHQAGGSYEQYF.

This clonotype was recorded many times. The J gene is TRBJ1-5, the V gene TRBV6-2 or TRBV6-3; unclear D gene. This CDR3 has 14 residues. Between the trimmed V and J ends, which lost 4 bases and 5 bases, there was a span of 12 bases. The germline V gene encodes CDR1 MNHEY and CDR2 SVGEGT. The CDR3 sequence is CASSWVGFDQPQHF. Here the CDR3 DNA reads TGTGCCAGCAGTTGGGTTGGGTTCGATCAGCCCCAGCATTTT.

This clonotype came up many times. The genes are TRBV12-3 or TRBV12-4 and TRBJ2-1; 9 bases line up with TRBD2. The CDR3 extends over 17 amino acids. V trimming: 1 base; J trimming: 7 bases; junction bases outside the gene matches: 11. CDR3 sequence: CASSLVSVAGADNEQFF. As DNA, the CDR3 is TGTGCCAGCAGTTTAGTGTCGGTAGCGGGAGCGGATAATGAGCAGTTCTTC.

The chain uses TRBV19 and TRBJ2-7; D unresolved. Germline lookup yields CDR1 LNHDA and CDR2 SQIVND (reference sequence). CDR3 length equals 14 residues. V was cut by 6 bases and J by 3 bases, with 15 bases left in between. The CDR3 DNA sequence: TGTGCCAGTAGCCTATTAGCTTGGGACTACGAGCAGTACTTC. This gives the protein CASSLLAWDYEQYF.

This clonotype has ten or more counts. The chain couples TRBV6-4 to TRBJ2-3; D gene unclear. Trimming took 3 bases from V and 4 from J, leaving 11 bases between them. CDR3 length equals 14 residues. Germline CDR1 reads MRHNA; CDR2 reads SNTAGT. CDR3 sequence: CASSESVGADTQYF. For the CDR3, the DNA is TGTGCCAGCAGTGAGTCCGTGGGCGCAGATACGCAGTATTTT.

The chain has TRBV5-4 and TRBJ2-1; perhaps TRBD1 as D (7 bases). Deletions cut 4 bases from V and 15 bases from J, with 20 bases between. From germline, CDR1 is SGHNT and CDR2 YYREEE (reference sequence). This CDR3 has 13 residues. CDR3: CASSPGGRQGRFF. The CDR3 DNA is TGTGCCAGCAGCCCCGGGGGAAGACAGGGCAGGTTCTTC.

This chain uses TRBV20-1 with TRBJ2-1; 7 nucleotides line up with TRBD1. This CDR3 region has 17 residues. The germline V gene encodes CDR1 DFQATT and CDR2 SNEGSKA (reference sequence). The ends lost 4 bases at V and 1 base at J; junction bases unmatched: 13. CDR3 DNA: TGCAGTGCTATAGACAGGGTTAGGGCTATTTCCTACAATGAGCAGTTCTTC. Translating it yields CSAIDRVRAISYNEQFF.

This clonotype was seen many times. The rearrangement links TRBV12-3 or TRBV12-4 to TRBJ2-1; TRBD2 matches at 11 bases. The ends lost 5 bases at V and 4 bases at J; junction bases unmatched: 7. The CDR3 totals 16 residues. The CDR3 spells CASSPGLAGGYNEQFF. In DNA form, the CDR3 reads TGTGCCAGCAGTCCCGGCCTAGCGGGGGGTTACAATGAGCAGTTCTTC.

This clonotype came up many times. V usage is TRBV5-1 and J usage is TRBJ1-3; D uncertain. CDR3 length: 15 residues. The germline V and J ends were trimmed by 4 bases and 4 bases, with 15 bases remaining between them. Germline CDR1 SGHRS, CDR2 YFSETQ. CDR3 residues: CASSNGPGRGNTIYF. The CDR3 DNA sequence: TGCGCCAGCAGCAACGGACCGGGCCGAGGAAACACCATATATTTT.

This clonotype occurred a few times. V and J are TRBV7-9 and TRBJ2-5, with 8 bases matching TRBD1. This CDR3 is 15 amino acids long. The germline V gene has CDR1 SEHNR and CDR2 FQNEAQ (reference sequence). V gave up 1 base and J gave up 4 bases; unmatched junction bases: 5. The CDR3 region has the DNA TGTGCCAGCAGCTTAGGTGACAGGGGAACAGAGACCCAGTACTTC. Protein: CASSLGDRGTETQYF.

This clonotype was recorded at least ten times. V usage is TRBV11-2 and J usage is TRBJ1-2, with a possible D match to TRBD1 (6 bases). Germline CDR1 and CDR2: SGHAT and FQNNGV. The CDR3 sequence is 12 residues long. V dropped 3 bases and J dropped 13 bases, with 15 bases sitting between them. The CDR3 DNA reads TGTGCCAGCAGCTTCGAAGTCCCAGGGGCCACCTTC. Its translation: CASSFEVPGATF.

At least ten counts were recorded for this clonotype. The CDR3, as DNA: TGTGCCAGCAGCTCATCGACAGATACGCAGTATTTT. This sequence encodes CASSSSTDTQYF. The V and J genes are TRBV7-2 and TRBJ2-3, with D hard to call. The V and J ends lost 4 bases and 3 bases respectively, with 5 bases between them. Germline-derived CDR1 and CDR2 are SGHTA and FQGNSA. This CDR3 is built from 12 residues.

This clonotype appeared a few times. The rearrangement joins TRBV29-1 to TRBJ1-3, with D uncertain. Germline-derived CDR1 and CDR2 are SQVTM and ANQGSEA. This CDR3 has 13 residues. V lost 4 bases and J lost 8, with 15 bases in between. The CDR3 loop reads CSVVRNSGDTIYF. As DNA, the CDR3 is TGCAGCGTTGTAAGGAACTCCGGGGACACCATATATTTT.